This TCR beta chain was identified during a study of naive and memory T cell subsets. The study's findings and limits: In naive cells, over 95% of TCR sequences were seen only once. No ground truth validated the naive and memory repertoire findings.

This clonotype was counted between two and nine times. The antigen is unknown. Four subsets defined by CD45RA and CD27 were sorted after CD3, CD4, CD8 and live/dead staining. The length of the CDR3 is 18 residues. Between the trimmed V and J ends, which lost 1 base and 0 bases, there was a span of 15 bases. The V gene's germline CDR1 is SGHAT and CDR2 FQDESV (reference sequence). The beta constant-region primer was an equimolar mix of two oligonucleotides covering TRBC1 and TRBC2. A 12-nucleotide UMI and the SP2 primer were added to the cDNA 3' end by oligonucleotide ligation. TCRdb re-analysed the UMI-ligation and nested PCR reads in MiXCR, keeping a single row per CDR3 protein. This table has some 150,000 distinct CDR3 sequences, 15% to 20% appearing once.

This sequence was found in a human donor in good health. The source material was naive CD4+ T cells from blood. This chain links TRBV11-1 with TRBJ1-4, with D hard to call. The CDR3 DNA reads as TGTGCCAGCAGCTTAGTCAGGCCAGTCAATACAACTAATGAAAAACTGTTTTTT. Protein product: CASSLVRPVNTTNEKLFF.